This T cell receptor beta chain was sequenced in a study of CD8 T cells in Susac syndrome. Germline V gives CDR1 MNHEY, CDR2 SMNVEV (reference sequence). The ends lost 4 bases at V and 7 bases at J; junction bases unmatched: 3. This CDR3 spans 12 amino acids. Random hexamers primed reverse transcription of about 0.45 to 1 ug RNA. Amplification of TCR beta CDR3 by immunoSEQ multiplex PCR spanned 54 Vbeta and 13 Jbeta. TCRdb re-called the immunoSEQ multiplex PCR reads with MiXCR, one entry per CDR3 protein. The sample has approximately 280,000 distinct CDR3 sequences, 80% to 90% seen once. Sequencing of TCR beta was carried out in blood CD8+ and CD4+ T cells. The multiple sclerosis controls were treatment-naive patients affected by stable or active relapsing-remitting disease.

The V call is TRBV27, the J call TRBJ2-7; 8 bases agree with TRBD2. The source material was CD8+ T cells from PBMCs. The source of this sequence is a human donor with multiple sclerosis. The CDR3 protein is CASSSSGFEQYF. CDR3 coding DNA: TGTGCCAGCAGTTCTAGCGGGTTTGAGCAGTACTTC.